This passage covers 28 T cell receptor beta chains from one sample sequenced in a study of PD-1 blockade in classical Hodgkin lymphoma. Time point described: newly diagnosed, previously untreated cHL patient sample. Assay: immunoSEQ multiplex PCR; the TCRdb copy retains only in-frame clones and omits some. Among 20,000 to 25,000 clones, 90% to 95% were seen once, and the ten largest hold roughly 6%. The sequencing input was peripheral blood mononuclear cells (PBMCs). The receptor set was obtained from a human donor with classical Hodgkin lymphoma.

V is TRBV6-5 and J is TRBJ1-1; D unresolved. The CDR3 has 14 amino acids. Deletions cut 2 bases from V and 2 bases from J, with 9 bases between. Germline CDR1 reads MNHEY; CDR2 reads SVGAGI. Here the CDR3 DNA reads TGTGCCAGCAGTTACGCGGGCGGCAACACTGAAGCTTTCTTT. Translated: CASSYAGGNTEAFF.

J is TRBJ1-5 and V is TRBV7-7, with 7 bases lining up with TRBD1. Germline values: CDR1 SSHAT, CDR2 FNYEAQ (reference sequence). J gave up 2 bases and V 1 base, and 2 bases lay outside the gene matches. The CDR3 is 15 residues long. The DNA for the CDR3 is TGTGCCAGCAGCTTAGTAGGGACAGGCAATCAGCCCCAGCATTTT. Its translation: CASSLVGTGNQPQHF.

J is TRBJ1-2 and V is TRBV18, with D hard to call. There are 12 residues in the CDR3. CDR1 and CDR2 from the germline V gene are KGHSH and LQKENI. V lost 3 bases to trimming and J lost 8 bases, with 10 bases between them. CDR3 amino acids: CASSPDTPGYTF. DNA for the CDR3: TGTGCCAGCTCACCCGACACTCCGGGCTACACCTTC.

The rearrangement links TRBV2 to TRBJ2-5; TRBD1 might be the D (6 bases). The CDR3 is 14 amino acids. From germline, CDR1 is SNHLY and CDR2 FYNNEI. Trimming pared 3 bases from V and 5 bases from J, leaving 13 bases between. CDR3: CASSESSQGETQYF. Written as DNA, the CDR3 is TGTGCCAGCAGTGAGTCCTCCCAGGGGGAGACCCAGTACTTC.

The chain has TRBV11-2 and TRBJ1-5; D ambiguous. The germline gives CDR1 SGHAT, CDR2 FQNNGV. The germline V and J ends were trimmed by 0 bases and 6 bases, with 12 bases remaining between them. The CDR3 loop spans 15 amino acids. Written as DNA, the CDR3 is TGTGCCAGCAGCTTAGAGGCAGGTCGGAGTCAGCCCCAGCATTTT. Translation gives CASSLEAGRSQPQHF.

Details on this clone: The sample contains more than one DNA sequence encoding this CDR3. This chain uses TRBV6-5 with TRBJ1-5; a weak D match, TRBD1 (6 bases). The CDR3 runs 12 residues. CDR1 and CDR2 from the germline V gene are MNHEY and SVGAGI. Trimming pared 9 bases from V and 2 bases from J, leaving 8 bases between. The CDR3 region is CASRQGNQPQHF. In DNA form, the CDR3 reads TGTGCCAGTCGACAGGGCAATCAGCCCCAGCATTTT.

J is TRBJ2-1 and V is TRBV5-1, with TRBD1 identical over 8 bases. This CDR3 region has 15 residues. The V and J ends lost 2 bases and 3 bases, in that order; junction bases with no gene match: 4. Germline V gene sequence: CDR1 SGHRS, CDR2 YFSETQ. CDR3 coding DNA: TGCGCCAGCAGCTTAACGACAGGGGACTACAATGAGCAGTTCTTC. As protein: CASSLTTGDYNEQFF.

V usage is TRBV19 and J usage is TRBJ2-7; D is unresolved. The V and J ends lost 4 bases and 2 bases respectively, with 9 bases between them. The CDR3 runs to 13 residues. CDR1 and CDR2 from the germline V gene are LNHDA and SQIVND (reference sequence). CDR3 nucleotides: TGTGCCAGTAGTAACAGTCAAACCTACGAGCAGTACTTC. It encodes CASSNSQTYEQYF.

The V and J genes are TRBV5-5 and TRBJ1-5, with 11 bases identical to TRBD1. The CDR3 is 15 amino acids. Germline-derived CDR1 and CDR2 are SGHKS and YYEKEE (reference sequence). With 4 bases clipped from V and 7 bases from J, the junction kept 7 bases outside the gene matches. The chain's CDR3 is CASSPSWDRGQPQHF. CDR3 nucleotides: TGTGCCAGCAGCCCGTCTTGGGACAGGGGGCAGCCCCAGCATTTT. Variable domain in full (rest from reference TRBV5-5 and TRBJ1-5): DAGVTQSPTHLIKTRGQQVTLRCSPISGHKSVSWYQQVLGQGPQFIFQYYEKEERGRGNFPDRFSARQFPNYSSELNVNALLLGDSALYLCASSPSWDRGQPQHFGDGTRLSIL.

The V call is TRBV28, the J call TRBJ1-2; no firm D call. The CDR3 length is 14 residues. Germline CDR1 reads MDHEN; CDR2 reads SYDVKM. V was shortened by 6 bases and J by 5 bases, with 16 bases between the two germline ends. CDR3 nucleotides: TGTGCCAGCAGCCTGACCGGGCCTCCTTATGGCTACACCTTC. Translated, it gives CASSLTGPPYGYTF.

V gene TRBV5-1 combines with J gene TRBJ2-5; the match to TRBD1 covers 8 bases. The CDR3 covers 16 residues. Germline CDR1 SGHRS, CDR2 YFSETQ. After removal of 4 bases from V and 3 bases from J, the junction contained 11 bases not matched to a gene. The CDR3 here is CASSADRVGFEETQYF. CDR3 DNA: TGCGCCAGCAGCGCGGACAGGGTGGGGTTTGAAGAGACCCAGTACTTC.

The chain links TRBV7-3 to TRBJ2-1; D gene unclear. CDR1 is SGHTA, CDR2 FQGTGA, per germline. This CDR3 has 15 residues. V was pared by 4 bases and J by 4 bases, with 14 bases between. The CDR3 spells CASSSLGGRYNEQFF. CDR3 bases: TGTGCCAGCAGCTCCCTCGGCGGCCGATACAATGAGCAGTTCTTC.

The chain couples TRBV9 to TRBJ2-7, with D maybe TRBD1 (7 bases). The CDR3 consists of 16 residues. Trimming shortened V by 1 base and J by 1 base, and 15 bases separated the two germline ends. CDR1 and CDR2 from the germline V gene are SGDLS and YYNGEE. DNA for the CDR3: TGTGCCAGCAGCGTATTTGACGGGGGACAGTCCTACGAGCAGTACTTC. Translated, it gives CASSVFDGGQSYEQYF.

In this sample, this clone turned up a few times. The J gene is TRBJ1-5, the V gene TRBV27; no reliable D call. The germline V and J ends were trimmed by 8 bases and 3 bases, with 17 bases remaining between them. CDR3 length: 15 residues. Germline V lookup: CDR1 MNHEY, CDR2 SMNVEV (reference sequence). The CDR3 is CASRGPGFFNQPQHF. The CDR3 bases are TGTGCCAGCCGCGGTCCGGGGTTTTTCAATCAGCCCCAGCATTTT.

This clone showed up just once. J is TRBJ1-2 and V is TRBV2, with D unresolved. V lost 3 bases and J lost 1, with 9 bases in between. The CDR3 has 14 residues. CDR1 SNHLY and CDR2 FYNNEI come from the germline V gene. The DNA of the CDR3 is TGTGCCAGCAGTGACCCGAGGTATAACTATGGCTACACCTTC. Protein sequence: CASSDPRYNYGYTF.

In its sample, this clone was seen once. V usage is TRBV5-1 and J usage is TRBJ2-2; 10 bases match TRBD1. The length of the CDR3 is 17 residues. The V gene's germline CDR1 is SGHRS and CDR2 YFSETQ. V dropped 2 bases and J dropped 2; count of bases not matched to a gene: 6. The CDR3 sequence: CASSLRRQGANTGELFF. The CDR3 nucleotides read TGCGCCAGCAGCTTACGAAGACAGGGGGCCAACACCGGGGAGCTGTTTTTT.

J is TRBJ2-7 and V is TRBV19; 8 bases are a match to TRBD1. Germline CDR1 and CDR2: LNHDA and SQIVND (reference sequence). The CDR3 extends over 18 amino acids. With V trimmed by 4 bases and J by 2 bases, 16 bases remained unmatched. The CDR3 bases are TGTGCCAGTAGTACGACTCCTGCCCGGGACAGGAATCCCTACGAGCAGTACTTC. This sequence encodes CASSTTPARDRNPYEQYF.

This chain uses TRBV4-3 with TRBJ1-6; D ambiguous. Germline V CDR1 and CDR2: LGHNA, YSLEER. Trimming shortened V by 1 base and J by 7 bases, and 11 bases separated the two germline ends. CDR3 size: 15 residues. For the CDR3, the DNA is TGCGCCAGCAGCCAAGCCTTTTCGGTAAATTCACCCCTCCACTTT. This encodes CASSQAFSVNSPLHF.

The J gene is TRBJ2-2, the V gene TRBV4-1, with 9 positions matching TRBD1. The CDR3 has 17 residues. Germline V lookup: CDR1 MGHRA, CDR2 YSYEKL. J was trimmed by 3 bases and V by 1 base; bases with no gene match: 6. Here the CDR3 reads CASSQGGTGRYTGELFF. DNA for the CDR3: TGCGCCAGCAGCCAAGGCGGGACAGGGCGGTACACCGGGGAGCTGTTTTTT.

The chain uses TRBV7-7 and TRBJ2-1; TRBD1 matches at 8 bases. The CDR3 covers 14 residues. Germline V lookup: CDR1 SSHAT, CDR2 FNYEAQ (reference sequence). V lost 1 base, J lost 6 bases, and 2 bases stayed unmatched. The DNA of the CDR3 is TGTGCCAGCAGCTTAGTAACAGGGGGCAATGAGCAGTTCTTC. This sequence encodes CASSLVTGGNEQFF.

The rearrangement joins TRBV28 to TRBJ1-3, with 9 bases that match TRBD1. The CDR3 contains 16 residues. CDR1 and CDR2 (germline): MDHEN, SYDVKM. The trim removed 5 bases at V and 4 bases at J, leaving 9 bases unmatched. In DNA, the CDR3 is TGTGCCAGCAGTCCCCGGACAGGGGCGGTCGGAAACACCATATATTTT. Translated, it gives CASSPRTGAVGNTIYF.

The V and J genes are TRBV25-1 and TRBJ1-1; perhaps TRBD1 as D (5 bases). V was trimmed by 1 base and J by 7 bases, leaving 7 bases between them. Germline loops: CDR1 MGHDK, CDR2 SYGVNS. CDR3 length: 12 amino acids. This chain's CDR3 is CASSEWDGEAFF. The CDR3 DNA reads as TGTGCCAGCAGTGAATGGGACGGTGAAGCTTTCTTT.

The gene calls are TRBV6-1 and TRBJ2-7; 12 bases agree with TRBD1. With V trimmed by 5 bases and J by 3 bases, 5 bases remained unmatched. The CDR3 length is 15 residues. Germline V gene data show CDR1 as MNHNS and CDR2 as SASEGT. Here the CDR3 reads CASSQRDRGHYEQYF. The DNA of the CDR3 is TGTGCCAGCAGTCAAAGGGACAGGGGGCACTACGAGCAGTACTTC.

The rearrangement links TRBV15 to TRBJ2-3; the D is unclear. V lost 6 bases and J lost 4, with 17 bases in between. The CDR3 has 15 amino acids. CDR1 and CDR2 from the germline V gene are LNHNV and YYDKDF (reference sequence). CDR3 bases: TGTGCCACCAGGGAGAGACCGATTGGGCCAGATACGCAGTATTTT. It encodes CATRERPIGPDTQYF.

This sequence joins TRBV15 and TRBJ1-2; D call uncertain. Trimming cost V 1 base and J 8 bases, with 8 bases left between them. This CDR3 contains 12 residues. Per germline, CDR1 LNHNV and CDR2 YYDKDF (reference sequence). The CDR3 here is CATSRALTGYTF. The CDR3 nucleotides read TGTGCCACCAGCAGAGCGCTGACGGGCTACACCTTC.

The chain links TRBV7-8 to TRBJ2-3; 7 bases agree with TRBD2. The CDR3 has 15 amino acids. Losses at the gene ends were 2 bases for V and 2 bases for J; bases not matched to a gene: 4. Looked up from germline, CDR1 is SGHVS and CDR2 is FQNEAQ. The CDR3 DNA reads TGTGCCAGCAGCTTAAGACTAGCAGACACAGATACGCAGTATTTT. Residues: CASSLRLADTDTQYF.

V and J are TRBV6-6 and TRBJ2-1, with D perhaps TRBD2 (6 bases). The length of the CDR3 is 12 residues. Trimming removed 7 bases at V and 13 bases at J, with 17 bases between. From germline, CDR1 is MNHNY and CDR2 SVGAGI (reference sequence). In DNA, the CDR3 is TGTGCCAGCACCACACTCCGGGACTTACAGTTCTTC. It is translated as CASTTLRDLQFF.

The V gene is TRBV9, the J gene TRBJ2-7; 11 nucleotides agree with TRBD1. The CDR3 sequence is 14 residues long. Germline CDR1 is SGDLS and CDR2 is YYNGEE. V lost 4 bases, J lost 6 bases, and 6 bases stayed unmatched. CDR3 loop: CASSTQGQGAEQYF. Written as DNA, the CDR3 is TGTGCCAGCAGCACCCAAGGACAGGGGGCCGAGCAGTACTTC.